This TCR beta chain was documented in a study of shared clonotypes between healthy human individuals. TCRdb keeps only in-frame clones here, not all; method: immunoSEQ multiplex PCR. The sample holds 2 million to 2.5 million clones; around 95% are singletons and the top ten take around 0.13%. V was trimmed by 5 bases and J by 0 bases, leaving 11 bases between them. Germline CDR1 is LNHDA and CDR2 is SQIVND (reference sequence). The CDR3 runs to 15 residues. The sequencing sample was made of naive CD4+ T cells sorted from blood. Subset meaning: CD45RA+ positively selected. The chain carries TRBV19 and TRBJ1-3; D gene unclear. This sequence originates from a young man in good health. CDR3 bases: TGTGCCAGTAGTCCCCCCGGTGGCTCTGGAAACACCATATATTTT. Translated, it gives CASSPPGGSGNTIYF.